The clone carrying this T cell receptor beta chain was observed a few times. Total RNA was extracted at no less than 6 micrograms per sample. The data are from a study of blood T cells in healthy people across ages. The CDR3 runs 16 residues. Germline V CDR1 and CDR2: LGHNA, YSLEER. Trimming took 0 bases from V and 0 from J; bases not matched to a gene: 5. The second PCR ran about 6 to 12 cycles with a sample-barcoded 5' primer and J-beta primers. TCRdb re-called the 5' RACE reads with MiXCR, one entry per CDR3 protein. The table has around 820,000 distinct CDR3 sequences, 20% to 30% seen once. These sequences were also reported in another study, on T cells of mothers and their children. That paper adds: Using around 1.4 ug per 15 ul, all extracted RNA underwent cDNA synthesis. Slightly, though not significantly, more overlap was seen in related than in unrelated mother-child pairs.

Input material: blood. The source of this sequence is a boy between 10 and 17 years old in good health. The chain links TRBV4-3 to TRBJ2-7; 7 bases are shared with TRBD1. The CDR3 loop is CASSQERGTDSYEQYF. DNA for the CDR3: TGCGCCAGCAGCCAAGAGCGAGGGACAGACTCCTACGAGCAGTACTTC.